This TCR beta chain is drawn from a study of lymphopenia after photon versus proton radiotherapy (dated by TCRdb to between 2017 and 2020). Turning to the overall study: In patients with gastrointestinal tumors who developed high-grade lymphopenia, the study compared the immunological effects of photon radiation therapy with those of proton radiation therapy. A cohort of some 19 patients with gastrointestinal tumors who received either photon or proton therapy and subsequently developed lymphopenia was included. The study was designed to characterize how the impact on the immune system differs between the two radiation modalities. The research as a whole found: Across the cohort, an inverse correlation was found between a larger post-nadir drop in TCR diversity and overall survival time among patients who died. Relative stability during treatment was observed in proton-treated patients, whereas loss of naive T cells and TCR diversity and gain of effector/memory populations were observed in photon-treated patients. The survival association was examined only in patients who died, and the authors described better survival with proton therapy as a possibility, not as a demonstrated result. After the lymphocyte count nadir, photon-treated repertoires showed oligoclonal expansion, especially of CD8+ Temra cells, which drove the drop in diversity.

The germline V gene specifies MNHEY as CDR1 and SVGAGI as CDR2. The CDR3 contains 15 residues, cysteine and phenylalanine counted. The kept DNA is CDR3 alone, 45 bases in frame from the first base. For this clone: The antigen this receptor binds is unknown. The input lacks base qualities; no much larger clone sits a single base away.

The library relied on the immunoSEQ multiplex PCR assay. T cell repertoires were profiled by deep sequencing of rearranged TCR beta loci, alongside multiparametric flow cytometry. In its TCRdb copy, this immuneACCESS table keeps in-frame sequences only and misses some clones. Where compared with another copy, unresolved V genes explain less than half of these, and the others have no known cause. Counted in this sample were approximately 16,000 clones; 70% to 90% of them appeared once. The top ten constitute 11% of the sample. This sequence uses TRBV6-5 and TRBJ2-5; 9 nucleotides in the junction match TRBD1. The J call is doubtful: the DNA matches TRBJ2-7 better. This receptor was taken from a man between 65 and 85 years old with pancreatic cancer. Source: peripheral blood, taken from a patient treated with proton-based radiotherapy. The DNA reads as follows: TGTGCCAGCAGTTACCGATGGACAGGGGCCTACGAGCAGTACTTC. It translates as CASSYRWTGAYEQYF.